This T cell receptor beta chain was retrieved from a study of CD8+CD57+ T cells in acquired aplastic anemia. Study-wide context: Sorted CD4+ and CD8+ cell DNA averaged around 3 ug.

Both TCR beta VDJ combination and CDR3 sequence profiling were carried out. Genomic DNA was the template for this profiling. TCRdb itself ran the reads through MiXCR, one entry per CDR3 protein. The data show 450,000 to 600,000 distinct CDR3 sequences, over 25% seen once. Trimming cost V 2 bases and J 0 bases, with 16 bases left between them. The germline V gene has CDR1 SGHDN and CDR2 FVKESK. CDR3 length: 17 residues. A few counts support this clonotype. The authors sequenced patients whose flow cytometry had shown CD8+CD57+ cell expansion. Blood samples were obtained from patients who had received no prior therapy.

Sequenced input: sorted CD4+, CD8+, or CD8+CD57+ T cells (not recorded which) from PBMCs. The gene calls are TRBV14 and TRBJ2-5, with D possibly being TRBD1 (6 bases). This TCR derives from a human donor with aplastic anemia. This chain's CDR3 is CASSQRGVRGYQETQYF. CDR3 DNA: TGTGCCAGCAGCCAAAGGGGCGTAAGGGGGTACCAAGAGACCCAGTACTTC.